This T cell receptor beta chain was obtained from a study of human T cells and chemical hapten exposure. Using its own MiXCR run on the RACE reads, TCRdb lists one record per CDR3 protein. This sample has about 350,000 distinct CDR3 sequences, with around 6% found just once. Described time point: patch test 2, 6 weeks after DPC sensitization. The treatment here: therapeutic diphenylcyclopropenone sensitization with weekly scalp DPC. The CDR3 loop spans 15 amino acids. Germline-derived CDR1 and CDR2 are MNHEY and SVGEGT. Trimming removed 2 bases from V and 2 bases from J, with 13 bases in between. This clonotype was found a few times.

The chain uses TRBV6-2 or TRBV6-3 and TRBJ2-7, with D unresolved. Sequences were derived from whole blood, sampled in connection with sensitization to the hapten diphenylcyclopropenone (DPC). This receptor was taken from a woman aged 18-35 years with alopecia areata. Some clones in this sample may be carry-over from other donors' samples. CDR3 in amino acids: CASSYRPPFTYEQYF. CDR3 sequence (DNA): TGTGCCAGCAGTTACCGACCACCATTTACCTACGAGCAGTACTTC.